The entry that follows covers one T cell receptor (beta chain) sequence. The data were taken from a study of STAT5B mutations in CD4+ large granular lymphocyte leukemia. Here immunoSEQ multiplex PCR was the method, and the copy in TCRdb shows in-frame clones only, minus some. The sample lists approximately 32,000 clones, more than 55% occurring once. Sequencing was performed on CD4+ T cells from blood buffy coats. This TCR was recovered from a human donor in good health.

CDR3 loop: CSVVVGGDEQYF. DNA of the CDR3: TGCAGCGTTGTGGTAGGGGGCGACGAGCAGTACTTC. J is TRBJ2-7 and V is TRBV29-1; 7 nucleotides agree with TRBD1. This CDR3 contains 12 residues. The V segment lost 4 bases and the J segment 5 bases; nucleotides outside the gene matches: 5. Germline V gives CDR1 SQVTM, CDR2 ANQGSEA.